Below, 9 T cell receptor beta chains from the same sample are listed, as sequenced in a study of CD8+CD57+ T cells in acquired aplastic anemia. TCR beta VDJ combinations and CDR3 sequences were profiled from genomic DNA. TCRdb reanalysed the reads using MiXCR and keeps one entry per CDR3 protein. The sample shows tens of thousands of distinct CDR3 sequences, 55% of them seen only once. The sample taken for sequencing was sorted CD4+, CD8+, or CD8+CD57+ T cells (not recorded which) from PBMCs. The receptors shown here come from a human donor in good health, serving as a control.

V and J are TRBV5-4 and TRBJ2-1; TRBD2 matches 8 bases. The CDR3 has 17 residues. Germline trimming cut 0 bases from V and 0 bases from J; bases unmatched to any gene: 5. Germline V gene sequence: CDR1 SGHNT, CDR2 YYREEE (reference sequence). CDR3 residues: CASSLVAGRSSYNEQFF. CDR3 nucleotide sequence: TGTGCCAGCAGCTTGGTAGCGGGGCGTAGCTCCTACAATGAGCAGTTCTTC.

This chain connects TRBV29-1 to TRBJ2-1; D might be TRBD1 or TRBD2, each matching 7 bases. Germline lookup yields CDR1 SQVTM and CDR2 ANQGSEA. Trimming took off 3 bases at V and 6 bases at J, with 12 bases between the two ends. This CDR3 has 13 residues. CDR3: CSVETGRANEQFF. The CDR3 DNA follows: TGCAGCGTTGAGACAGGGAGGGCCAATGAGCAGTTCTTC.

This clonotype was observed many times. This chain joins TRBV5-1 and TRBJ1-2; TRBD1 matches 10 bases. Trimming at V came to 1 base and at J to 6 bases, leaving 9 bases not matched to a gene. This CDR3 is 16 amino acids long. Germline V gene lookup returns CDR1 SGHRS and CDR2 YFSETQ. The CDR3 DNA follows: TGCGCCAGCAGCTTGTCAGGGACAGGGGCTTACGATGGCTACACCTTC. This gives the protein CASSLSGTGAYDGYTF.

With regard to this clonotype: Possible read error: a much larger clone is one base away. Because it lacks the conserved phenylalanine or tryptophan at the end, this CDR3 is likely a read error. The chain links TRBV6-1 to TRBJ2-5; TRBD2 is a possible D gene (5 bases). This CDR3 is 12 amino acids long. Germline lookup yields CDR1 MNHNS and CDR2 SASEGT. V was pared by 4 bases and J by 5 bases, with 8 bases between. CDR3 residues: CASSALVETQYL. The CDR3 DNA sequence: TGTGCCAGCAGTGCACTAGTGGAGACCCAGTACTTA.

At least ten counts were recorded for this clonotype. The chain is built from TRBV6-1 and TRBJ2-7; 8 positions match TRBD1. In germline, CDR1 is MNHNS, CDR2 SASEGT. This CDR3 has 16 amino acids. Trimming at V came to 3 bases and at J to 3 bases, leaving 10 bases not matched to a gene. The CDR3 sequence: CASSDEADRAGYEQYF. DNA of the CDR3: TGTGCCAGCAGTGACGAGGCGGACAGGGCCGGCTACGAGCAGTACTTC.

This clonotype was found once. This CDR3 fails to terminate in the conserved phenylalanine or tryptophan, so it likely reflects a read error. The chain uses TRBV2 and TRBJ1-2; 7 nucleotides line up with TRBD1. Germline-derived CDR1 and CDR2 are SNHLY and FYNNEI. CDR3 length: 15 residues. CDR3 nucleotides: TGTTCCAGCAGTTTACAGGGGCCCATACTCTATGGCTACACCCTC. Its translation: CSSSLQGPILYGYTL.

The CDR3 loop is CASSELRDREYGYTF. The CDR3 bases are TGTGCCAGCAGTGAATTACGGGACAGGGAGTATGGCTACACCTTC. This sequence joins TRBV25-1 and TRBJ1-2; 9 bases fit TRBD1. J was trimmed by 5 bases and V by 1 base; bases with no gene match: 5. The germline V gene encodes CDR1 MGHDK and CDR2 SYGVNS. CDR3 length: 15 amino acids.

The rearrangement uses TRBV28 and TRBJ2-7; D perhaps matches TRBD1 (6 bases). Germline CDR1 is MDHEN and CDR2 is SYDVKM. Deletions cut 4 bases from V and 3 bases from J, with 13 bases between. The CDR3 length is 14 residues. CDR3 coding DNA: TGTGCCAGCAGTTACAGGGCCGTCCTCTACGAGCAGTACTTC. Protein sequence: CASSYRAVLYEQYF.

The rearrangement links TRBV15 to TRBJ2-1; the D gene could be TRBD1 or TRBD2 (5 bases each). There are 14 residues in the CDR3. With 4 bases removed from V and 4 bases from J, the gap between germline ends came to 11 bases. The germline V gene encodes CDR1 LNHNV and CDR2 YYDKDF (reference sequence). CDR3 bases: TGTGCCACCAGCAACCGGGACGGATACAATGAGCAGTTCTTC. Translated, it gives CATSNRDGYNEQFF.